The 18 T cell receptor beta chains below come from one sample, sequenced in a study of CD8 T cells in ankylosing spondylitis. A single record per CDR3 protein comes from TCRdb applying MiXCR to the 5' RACE reads. The sample consists of about 160,000 distinct CDR3 sequences, around 20% of them appearing once. The sequenced sample consisted of blood, either unsorted or a sorted T cell fraction (not recorded which). The receptors derive from a male donor with ankylosing spondylitis or in good health (not recorded which).

This clonotype has ten or more counts. CDR3 in DNA: TGTGCCAGCAGCTTAATTAGGGACCTCGGGGAGCTGTTTTTT. Protein sequence: CASSLIRDLGELFF. The rearrangement joins TRBV7-6 to TRBJ2-2; either TRBD1 or TRBD2 may supply D (5 bases each). The CDR3 extends over 14 amino acids. The germline V gene has CDR1 SGHVS and CDR2 FNYEAQ. The V gene lost 2 bases and the J gene lost 7 bases, with 11 bases spanning the gap.

This clonotype was found a few times. The chain has TRBV7-9 and TRBJ2-1; tentatively, D is TRBD1 (5 bases). Germline loops: CDR1 SEHNR, CDR2 FQNEAQ (reference sequence). V was cut by 0 bases and J by 6 bases, with 6 bases left in between. The CDR3 covers 13 residues. The CDR3 reads CASSLAGANEQFF. CDR3 in DNA: TGTGCCAGCAGCTTAGCAGGGGCCAATGAGCAGTTCTTC.

The table lists this clonotype with many counts. In DNA, the CDR3 is TGCAGTGCTACTAACCCGGACAGGGCCGTCTACGAGCAGTACTTC. Amino acid sequence: CSATNPDRAVYEQYF. The V gene is TRBV20-1, the J gene TRBJ2-7, with TRBD1 matching 8 bases. V gave up 4 bases and J gave up 3 bases; unmatched junction bases: 11. The CDR3 sequence is 15 residues long. Germline CDR1 DFQATT, CDR2 SNEGSKA (reference sequence).

This clonotype was picked up many times. The V gene is TRBV29-1, the J gene TRBJ1-5; the D is unclear. Deletions cut 6 bases from V and 9 bases from J, with 15 bases between. The CDR3 is made up of 12 amino acids. Germline V lookup: CDR1 SQVTM, CDR2 ANQGSEA. CDR3 residues: CSVLVSAGPQHF. CDR3 nucleotide sequence: TGCAGCGTCTTAGTCTCGGCGGGGCCCCAGCATTTT.

This clonotype has just a few counts. The chain links TRBV28 to TRBJ2-5, with D maybe TRBD1 (6 bases). Germline V gives CDR1 MDHEN, CDR2 SYDVKM. The length of the CDR3 is 12 residues. V lost 3 bases and J 6 bases, leaving 8 bases between the germline ends. The CDR3 loop reads CASSLGAQTQYF. The DNA for the CDR3 is TGTGCCAGCAGTTTGGGGGCGCAGACCCAGTACTTC.

This clonotype has only a few counts. The rearrangement uses TRBV5-1 and TRBJ2-1, with 7 bases fitting TRBD2. The CDR3 is made up of 16 amino acids. J gave up 7 bases and V 4 bases, and 14 bases lay outside the gene matches. Germline assignment: CDR1 SGHRS and CDR2 YFSETQ. The CDR3 DNA sequence: TGCGCCAGCAGCGGGGAGGGCAGGGTAGAGTGGAATGAGCAGTTCTTC. As protein: CASSGEGRVEWNEQFF.

This clonotype was recorded many times. CDR3 in DNA: TGTGCCAGCAGCCGGGACGTCTGGGCTGGCTATGGCTACACCTTC. Residues: CASSRDVWAGYGYTF. The chain employs TRBV6-1 and TRBJ1-2, with D perhaps matching TRBD1 (5 bases). This CDR3 comprises 15 residues. Germline V gene data show CDR1 as MNHNS and CDR2 as SASEGT. V lost 6 bases and J 4 bases, leaving 18 bases between the germline ends.

This sequence joins TRBV7-2 and TRBJ1-5; D is ambiguous. Germline V gene lookup returns CDR1 SGHTA and CDR2 FQGNSA. Trimming took 0 bases from V and 6 from J, leaving 12 bases between them. This CDR3 has 15 residues. The CDR3 region is CASSLALVGVQPQHF. The CDR3 bases are TGTGCCAGCAGCTTAGCGCTGGTGGGCGTTCAGCCCCAGCATTTT.

V gene TRBV7-2 combines with J gene TRBJ1-2; no reliable D call. CDR1 is SGHTA, CDR2 FQGNSA, per germline. The CDR3 consists of 16 residues. With 0 bases removed from V and 0 bases from J, the gap between germline ends came to 11 bases. The CDR3 reads CASSLAPLAANYGYTF. DNA for the CDR3: TGTGCCAGCAGCTTAGCCCCTTTAGCAGCTAACTATGGCTACACCTTC.

This rearrangement joins TRBV24-1 to TRBJ1-2, with a weak D call TRBD1 (5 bases). Germline V gene data show CDR1 as KGHDR and CDR2 as SFDVKD. With 9 bases removed from V and 7 bases from J, the gap between germline ends came to 14 bases. The CDR3 runs to 12 residues. The CDR3 DNA reads as TGTGCCACCCGAAAGGGGAGAGGTGGCTACACCTTC. Protein sequence: CATRKGRGGYTF.

This clonotype was seen a handful of times. A much larger clone lies one base from this, so it may be a read error. The chain joins TRBV2 to TRBJ1-1; the match to TRBD1 covers 7 bases. CDR3 length equals 15 residues. From germline, CDR1 is SNHLY and CDR2 FYNNEI. The V gene end was trimmed by 4 bases and the J gene end by 2 bases; junction bases not matched to a gene: 7. Here the CDR3 DNA reads TGTGCCAGCAGTGGGGACAGTGGGGGTAACACTGAAGCTTTCTTT. Translated, it gives CASSGDSGGNTEAFF.

This clonotype showed up many times. Compared with germline, one end of the junction differs, possibly owing to a read error. The chain recombines TRBV12-3 or TRBV12-4 with TRBJ2-1; 7 nucleotides agree with TRBD2. The CDR3 has 15 residues. The CDR3 coding sequence is TGTGCCAGCAGTCCTCGGGGAGGGCCCGCGGGAGAGCGGTTCTTC. This sequence encodes CASSPRGGPAGERFF.

This clonotype has at least ten counts. This chain links TRBV2 with TRBJ2-7; weak D call: TRBD1 (5 bases). Trimming took off 6 bases at V and 12 bases at J, with 18 bases between the two ends. CDR3 length: 12 amino acids. Germline-derived CDR1 and CDR2 are SNHLY and FYNNEI. The CDR3, as DNA: TGTGCCAGCAGGGAACAGGAGCTGCGGCGGTACTTC. It translates to CASREQELRRYF.

The CDR3 DNA reads TGTGCCAGCAGTGAAGAGCCAGGGAACTACGAGCAGTACTTC. It codes for CASSEEPGNYEQYF. This sequence joins TRBV2 and TRBJ2-7; TRBD1 might be the D (5 bases). V lost 1 base, J lost 3 bases, and 10 bases lay in between. The length of the CDR3 is 14 residues. Germline V gene sequence: CDR1 SNHLY, CDR2 FYNNEI.

The V and J genes are TRBV28 and TRBJ2-1; 7 nucleotides line up with TRBD2. This CDR3 is built from 18 residues. Germline CDR1 MDHEN, CDR2 SYDVKM. The J segment lost 4 bases and the V segment lost 3 bases, leaving 15 bases of the junction unmatched. Written as DNA, the CDR3 is TGTGCCAGCAGTTTGCGGCAGCGACTAGTGGGAGGGTACAATGAGCAGTTCTTC. It codes for CASSLRQRLVGGYNEQFF. Combining the CDR3 with reference TRBV28 and TRBJ2-1 gives the whole variable domain DVKVTQSSRYLVKRTGEKVFLECVQDMDHENMFWYRQDPGLGLRLIYFSYDVKMKEKGDIPEGYSVSREKKERFSLILESASTNQTSMYLCASSLRQRLVGGYNEQFFGPGTRLTVL.

This clonotype appeared a few times. The gene calls are TRBV19 and TRBJ1-5; D remains ambiguous. Trimming removed 5 bases at V and 2 bases at J, with 16 bases between. There are 16 residues in the CDR3. The germline V gene encodes CDR1 LNHDA and CDR2 SQIVND (reference sequence). The CDR3 sequence is CASSRYNLVGNQPQHF. In nucleotides, the CDR3 is TGTGCCAGTAGTCGCTACAACCTGGTGGGCAATCAGCCCCAGCATTTT.

This clonotype was picked up a small number of times. The J gene is TRBJ1-1, the V gene TRBV30, with a tentative D call TRBD1 (5 bases). V was cut by 4 bases and J by 8 bases, with 20 bases left in between. This CDR3 spans 14 amino acids. The V gene's germline CDR1 is GTSNPN and CDR2 SVGIG (reference sequence). Here the CDR3 DNA reads TGTGCCTGGAAGGTCCGGACTGGGACTGCGGAAGCTTTCTTT. Protein sequence: CAWKVRTGTAEAFF.

The rearrangement links TRBV3-1 to TRBJ2-2, with 8 positions matching TRBD1. The length of the CDR3 is 16 residues. With V trimmed by 1 base and J by 7 bases, 8 bases remained unmatched. Per the germline V gene, CDR1 is LGHDT and CDR2 is YNNKEL (reference sequence). DNA for the CDR3: TGTGCCAGCAGCCAAGCCGGGACAGGCCAGGGCGGGGAGCTGTTTTTT. Translated, it gives CASSQAGTGQGGELFF.